The clone carrying this TCR beta chain was observed many times. Its antigen is as yet unknown. The record originates from a study of T cell repertoires in cytomegalovirus infection. Study-level points and caveats: CMV carriers with the relevant HLA were identified by cumulative public TCR beta family frequency.

TCRdb analysed the reads with MiXCR anew, one entry per CDR3 protein. The sample consists of 350,000 to 500,000 distinct CDR3 sequences, about a third of them appearing once. The CDR3 is 14 amino acids. Looked up from germline, CDR1 is MNHNS and CDR2 is SASEGT. The ends lost 5 bases at V and 2 bases at J; junction bases unmatched: 3. Material for sequencing was PBMCs. The receptor was derived from a human donor in good health (CMV status not recorded). Some clones in this sample may be carry-over from other donors' samples. This rearrangement joins TRBV6-1 to TRBJ2-7; 10 nucleotides match TRBD1. The CDR3 is CASSTGTGAYEQYF. CDR3 nucleotide sequence: TGTGCCAGCAGTACCGGGACAGGGGCCTACGAGCAGTACTTC.